This entry features one TCR beta chain sequence. Its antigen is not known. The length of the CDR3 is 16 residues. The V gene lost 6 bases and the J gene lost 0 bases, with 16 bases spanning the gap. The data were taken from a study of T cell repertoires in cytomegalovirus infection. Across the study: Public TCR beta signature analysis indicated the presence of both CMV infection and matching HLA type. Notes on the study in general: Dominant in the ex vivo response were TCR beta clonotypes restricted by HLA-C and specific for CMV. Cumulative frequency (of public TCR beta family members) identified carriers of CMV plus the relevant HLA.

TCRdb itself ran the reads through MiXCR, one entry per CDR3 protein. The sample yields roughly 60,000 distinct CDR3 sequences, roughly 32% seen once. Sequenced input: PBMCs, sequenced either directly or after in vitro stimulation (not recorded which). The TCR originated in a human donor in good health (CMV status not recorded). Some clones in this sample may be carry-over from other donors' samples. This chain links TRBV12-3 or TRBV12-4 with TRBJ2-3; TRBD2 is a possible D gene (7 bases). The DNA of the CDR3 is TGTGCCAGCAGCGAAGGGGGGGGAGTAAGCACAGATACGCAGTATTTT. This codes for CASSEGGGVSTDTQYF.